The clone carrying this T cell receptor (beta chain) was seen ten or more times. The antigen is not known. The germline V and J ends were trimmed by 4 bases and 6 bases, with 7 bases remaining between them. CDR1 SNHLY and CDR2 FYNNEI come from the germline V gene. The CDR3 has 12 amino acids. The record originates from a study of CD8+CD57+ T cells in acquired aplastic anemia. Across the study: Average DNA yield from sorted CD4+ and CD8+ cells was approximately 3 ug. Broader study findings: Levels of CD8+ Simpson's diversity were not significantly distinct in patients versus controls. Found in both controls and patients were around 29 CD8+ CDR3 sequences.

Genomic DNA was employed as the template in profiling TCR beta VDJ and CDR3. TCRdb reanalysed the reads using MiXCR and keeps one entry per CDR3 protein. Here the sample spans roughly 500,000 distinct CDR3 sequences, over 25% being singletons. The sequenced patients had an expansion of CD8+CD57+ cells seen by flow cytometry. Untreated patients provided the blood samples, with no therapy given before sampling. The sequenced sample consisted of sorted CD4+, CD8+, or CD8+CD57+ T cells (not recorded which) from PBMCs. V usage is TRBV2 and J usage is TRBJ2-1, with D hard to call. The clonotype was recovered from a human donor with aplastic anemia. The CDR3 here is CASSGLVNEQFF. CDR3 sequence (DNA): TGTGCCAGCAGTGGTTTAGTCAATGAGCAGTTCTTC.